The 31 T cell receptor beta chains listed next were all sequenced from one sample in a study of identical twins. Each CDR3 protein is one row after TCRdb ran MiXCR on the 5' RACE reads. The table has under 500,000 distinct CDR3 sequences, over 11% seen once. This same sample was also part of a study on yellow fever vaccine responses in identical twins.

Sample: CD4+ T cells sorted from blood. These TCRs come from a woman under 30 in good health.

CDR3 loop: CSARDKAGENTGELFF. CDR3 bases: TGCAGTGCTAGAGATAAGGCGGGAGAGAACACCGGGGAGCTGTTTTTT. The V call is TRBV20-1, the J call TRBJ2-2, with 7 nucleotides matching TRBD2. V was clipped by 0 bases and J by 1 base; unmatched bases: 5. The CDR3 is 16 residues long. The germline V gene has CDR1 DFQATT and CDR2 SNEGSKA (reference sequence).

This clonotype was observed a handful of times. Here the CDR3 reads CASSYQGVSLNTGELFF. The CDR3 region has the DNA TGTGCCAGCAGTTACCAGGGGGTCTCACTGAACACCGGGGAGCTGTTTTTT. The J gene is TRBJ2-2, the V gene TRBV6-5; 7 bases match TRBD1. The V segment lost 2 bases and the J segment 1 base; nucleotides outside the gene matches: 7. This CDR3 region has 17 residues. Germline CDR1 is MNHEY and CDR2 is SVGAGI.

The J gene is TRBJ2-1, the V gene TRBV28; TRBD1 aligns across 7 bases. Germline V CDR1 and CDR2: MDHEN, SYDVKM. The CDR3 has 15 amino acids. The trim removed 5 bases at V and 6 bases at J, leaving 10 bases unmatched. For the CDR3, the DNA is TGTGCCAGCAGTGGGTATGGACAGGACCTCAATGAGCAGTTCTTC. Residues: CASSGYGQDLNEQFF.

This clonotype was seen only a few times. The junction departs from the called germline gene at one end, perhaps through a read error. V is TRBV6-2 or TRBV6-3 and J is TRBJ2-1; possibly TRBD2 for D (6 bases). This CDR3 is 13 amino acids long. The germline CDR1 and CDR2 sequences are MNHEY and SVGEGT. The CDR3 nucleotides are TGTGCCAGCAGTAACAATCCCGGACTATTTTTGATCTTC. Protein sequence: CASSNNPGLFLIF.

This clonotype was detected ten times or more. The gene calls are TRBV11-2 and TRBJ2-2, with TRBD2 identical over 11 bases. J gave up 1 base and V 5 bases, and 9 bases lay outside the gene matches. The CDR3 extends over 18 amino acids. Germline lookup yields CDR1 SGHAT and CDR2 FQNNGV. CDR3 sequence: CASSPSGSGRVNTGELFF. In nucleotides, the CDR3 is TGTGCCAGCAGCCCATCGGGTAGCGGGAGGGTGAACACCGGGGAGCTGTTTTTT.

This clonotype was seen ten or more times. The V gene is TRBV15, the J gene TRBJ2-1; 8 nucleotides match TRBD1. The germline CDR1 and CDR2 sequences are LNHNV and YYDKDF (reference sequence). The ends lost 2 bases at V and 1 base at J; junction bases unmatched: 7. The CDR3 runs to 17 residues. The CDR3 region is CATSRKHRGNSYNEQFF. In DNA, the CDR3 is TGTGCCACCAGCAGAAAGCACAGGGGGAATTCCTACAATGAGCAGTTCTTC.

This clonotype showed up just a few times. The chain couples TRBV3-1 to TRBJ2-7; 10 bases map to TRBD2. The length of the CDR3 is 15 residues. The trim removed 1 base at V and 6 bases at J, leaving 6 bases unmatched. Germline CDR1 is LGHDT and CDR2 is YNNKEL (reference sequence). The CDR3 sequence is CASSQGASGSSEQYF. CDR3 nucleotide sequence: TGTGCCAGCAGCCAAGGGGCTAGCGGGAGTTCCGAGCAGTACTTC.

The gene calls are TRBV12-3 or TRBV12-4 and TRBJ1-2; D uncertain. The CDR3 loop spans 14 amino acids. Trimming removed 5 bases at V and 0 bases at J, with 10 bases between. CDR3 nucleotide sequence: TGTGCCAGCAGTCCAGCCTCCACTAACTATGGCTACACCTTC. It yields the protein CASSPASTNYGYTF.

CDR3 DNA: TGTGCCAGTAGGCGTACTTACAATGAGCAGTTCTTC. Its protein product is CASRRTYNEQFF. This chain links TRBV19 with TRBJ2-1, with D unclear. The CDR3 extends over 12 amino acids. Trimming shortened V by 6 bases and J by 4 bases, and 7 bases separated the two germline ends. Germline V gives CDR1 LNHDA, CDR2 SQIVND (reference sequence). The full variable domain, in which reference TRBV19 and TRBJ2-1 provide the parts outside the CDR3, is DGGITQSPKYLFRKEGQNVTLSCEQNLNHDAMYWYRQDPGQGLRLIYYSQIVNDFQKGDIAEGYSVSREKKESFPLTVTSAQKNPTAFYLCASRRTYNEQFFGPGTRLTVL.

This chain connects TRBV11-1 to TRBJ2-4, with 8 bases that match TRBD1. Germline CDR1 is SGHAT and CDR2 is FQDESV (reference sequence). J gave up 1 base and V 1 base, and 0 bases lay outside the gene matches. The CDR3 contains 15 residues. CDR3 in amino acids: CASSLGDRAKNIQYF. Here the CDR3 DNA reads TGTGCCAGCAGCTTAGGGGACAGGGCCAAAAACATTCAGTACTTC.

J is TRBJ2-3 and V is TRBV5-8, with TRBD1 identical over 10 bases. The germline CDR1 and CDR2 sequences are SGHTS and YDEGEE. J lost 5 bases, V lost 4 bases, and 10 bases had no gene match. The CDR3 spans 16 residues. Here the CDR3 DNA reads TGTGCCAGCAGCCCCGGGACAGGGGCCCGCAGAGATACGCAGTATTTT. It codes for CASSPGTGARRDTQYF.

This clonotype appeared many times. The chain recombines TRBV6-2 or TRBV6-3 with TRBJ2-1; 8 bases are a match to TRBD2. The CDR3 spans 15 residues. Germline CDR1 reads MNHEY; CDR2 reads SVGEGT. V shed 5 bases and J 8 bases; nucleotides not matched to a gene: 11. The CDR3 DNA sequence: TGTGCCAGCAGTCAGGGACTAGTCTTCACGGATGAGCAGTTCTTC. Encoded protein: CASSQGLVFTDEQFF.

The sample holds a few counts of this clonotype. With a much larger clone just one base away, this may be a read error. The chain joins TRBV20-1 to TRBJ2-2; tentatively, D is TRBD1 or TRBD2 (5 bases each). This CDR3 is 12 amino acids long. Germline V gene lookup returns CDR1 DFQATT and CDR2 SNEGSKA (reference sequence). V was pared by 0 bases and J by 7 bases, with 6 bases between. The CDR3 loop is CSARDGGGELFF. In DNA form, the CDR3 reads TGCAGTGCTAGAGATGGGGGCGGGGAGCTGTTTTTT.

This clonotype was observed a few times. This chain links TRBV5-1 with TRBJ2-7; D is perhaps TRBD1 or TRBD2 (6 bases each). The germline CDR1 and CDR2 sequences are SGHRS and YFSETQ. V dropped 0 bases and J dropped 6 bases, with 16 bases sitting between them. The CDR3 runs to 15 residues. The chain's CDR3 is CASSLAAGHSAEQYF. The DNA of the CDR3 is TGCGCCAGCAGCTTGGCGGCGGGACACTCGGCCGAGCAGTACTTC.

This clonotype was picked up a small number of times. The rearrangement joins TRBV5-1 to TRBJ2-3; a possible D gene is TRBD2 (7 bases). Per the germline V gene, CDR1 is SGHRS and CDR2 is YFSETQ. Trimming took off 7 bases at V and 4 bases at J, with 16 bases between the two ends. The CDR3 contains 14 residues. The chain's CDR3 is CASHPGGGPDTQYF. CDR3 in DNA: TGCGCCAGCCACCCTGGGGGGGGCCCAGATACGCAGTATTTT.

This chain connects TRBV9 to TRBJ2-1, with D unresolved. From germline, CDR1 is SGDLS and CDR2 YYNGEE. The CDR3 length is 11 residues. Trimming took 0 bases from V and 10 from J, leaving 5 bases between them. CDR3 sequence reads: CASSVEREQFF. CDR3 coding DNA: TGTGCCAGCAGCGTAGAACGCGAGCAGTTCTTC.

The gene calls are TRBV6-5 and TRBJ1-3; D is uncertain. CDR1 is MNHEY and CDR2 is SVGAGI in the germline V gene. This CDR3 comprises 14 residues. V was cut by 4 bases and J by 4 bases, with 11 bases left in between. CDR3 sequence reads: CASSFLTQGNTIYF. The CDR3 DNA is TGTGCCAGCAGTTTTCTGACCCAAGGAAACACCATATATTTT.

This clonotype is classed as medium-sized. V is TRBV11-2 and J is TRBJ2-1; a possible D gene is TRBD1 (6 bases). The V end was cut by 4 bases, the J end by 7 bases, with 11 bases between. The CDR3 extends over 13 amino acids. The V gene's germline CDR1 is SGHAT and CDR2 FQNNGV. CDR3 in DNA: TGTGCCAGCAGCTCCCTTGACAGGAATGAGCAGTTCTTC. As protein: CASSSLDRNEQFF.

This chain connects TRBV7-2 to TRBJ2-7, with no clear D. The V end was cut by 1 base, the J end by 1 base, with 11 bases between. The CDR3 is made up of 15 amino acids. Germline loops: CDR1 SGHTA, CDR2 FQGNSA. DNA for the CDR3: TGTGCCAGCAGCTTAGTGCCAGGATTATCCTACGAGCAGTACTTC. Its translation is CASSLVPGLSYEQYF.

The CDR3 loop is CASSHGQGGNYEQYF. The CDR3 coding sequence is TGTGCCAGCAGTCATGGACAGGGTGGCAACTACGAGCAGTACTTC. The chain recombines TRBV12-3 or TRBV12-4 with TRBJ2-7; 8 bases are shared with TRBD1. With 5 bases clipped from V and 3 bases from J, the junction kept 9 bases outside the gene matches. The CDR3 consists of 15 residues.

This clonotype occurred a few times. The chain joins TRBV7-3 to TRBJ2-1, with 7 positions matching TRBD2. Trimming cost V 5 bases and J 0 bases; bases outside gene matches: 4. The CDR3 sequence is 15 residues long. Germline CDR1 is SGHTA and CDR2 is FQGTGA. The CDR3 bases are TGTGCCAGCAGCGCGGGGGTCAGCTCCTACAATGAGCAGTTCTTC. Encoded protein: CASSAGVSSYNEQFF.

The J gene is TRBJ2-4, the V gene TRBV4-3; D uncertain. Trimming removed 0 bases at V and 1 base at J, with 10 bases between. Germline V gene lookup returns CDR1 LGHNA and CDR2 YSLEER. The CDR3 has 16 residues. The CDR3 DNA sequence: TGCGCCAGCAGCCAAGAATTCCAGACGGCCAAAAACATTCAGTACTTC. Translation gives CASSQEFQTAKNIQYF.

This chain connects TRBV20-1 to TRBJ2-6; D remains unclear. Germline V gives CDR1 DFQATT, CDR2 SNEGSKA (reference sequence). Trimming stripped 3 bases from V and 7 bases from J, with 16 bases between. The CDR3 consists of 15 residues. The CDR3 nucleotides are TGCAGTGCTAGGGCCCGAACCCTTAAAGCCAACGTCCTGACTTTC. It encodes CSARARTLKANVLTF.

This clonotype was detected ten times or more. The chain couples TRBV28 to TRBJ1-1; D may be TRBD1 (5 bases). Germline assignment: CDR1 MDHEN and CDR2 SYDVKM. Trimming left V 8 bases short and J 0 bases short, with 13 bases between. The CDR3 runs 14 residues. For the CDR3, the DNA is TGTGCCAGCGGGCCCGGGGCCCTGAACACTGAAGCTTTCTTT. Protein sequence: CASGPGALNTEAFF.

The rearrangement links TRBV23-1 to TRBJ2-1, with 10 bases fitting TRBD1. TRBV23-1 is placed among ORFs of uncertain function. The J segment lost 4 bases and the V segment lost 3 bases, leaving 12 bases of the junction unmatched. The CDR3 loop spans 18 amino acids. CDR3 amino acids: CASSQSRDRGCSYNEQFF. CDR3 bases: TGCGCCAGCAGTCAGAGCCGGGACAGGGGTTGTTCTTACAATGAGCAGTTCTTC.

This clonotype was counted only a few times. This CDR3 is CASSVGQGGNEQFF. The CDR3 bases are TGTGCCAGCAGTGTGGGGCAAGGGGGCAATGAGCAGTTCTTC. This chain uses TRBV2 with TRBJ2-1, with D possibly TRBD1 on 6 matching bases. The CDR3 runs to 14 residues. Germline V gene sequence: CDR1 SNHLY, CDR2 FYNNEI. Trimming removed 4 bases at V and 6 bases at J, with 13 bases between.

The J gene is TRBJ2-1, the V gene TRBV11-2, with 7 bases fitting TRBD2. Germline CDR1 SGHAT, CDR2 FQNNGV. The CDR3 length is 14 residues. J was trimmed by 8 bases and V by 1 base; bases with no gene match: 5. CDR3 sequence reads: CASSLGGGSDEQFF. The DNA for the CDR3 is TGTGCCAGCAGCTTAGGGGGGGGGAGCGATGAGCAGTTCTTC.

This clonotype was detected only a few times. This chain uses TRBV20-1 with TRBJ2-3; 12 positions match TRBD2. The germline V gene encodes CDR1 DFQATT and CDR2 SNEGSKA (reference sequence). V shed 6 bases, J shed 1 base, and the junction held 5 bases outside the gene matches. The CDR3 consists of 15 residues. CDR3 residues: CSADLAGGRTDTQYF. The DNA of the CDR3 is TGCAGTGCCGACCTAGCGGGAGGGCGCACAGATACGCAGTATTTT.

This clonotype was observed at least ten times. V and J are TRBV11-2 and TRBJ2-4; 14 bases match TRBD2. The CDR3 sequence is 18 residues long. Losses at the gene ends were 5 bases for V and 0 bases for J; bases not matched to a gene: 6. Germline V gene data show CDR1 as SGHAT and CDR2 as FQNNGV. DNA for the CDR3: TGTGCCAGCAGCATGGGACTAGCGGGGGTGACAGCCAAAAACATTCAGTACTTC. Protein product: CASSMGLAGVTAKNIQYF.

In this sample, this clonotype turned up a few times. J is TRBJ1-1 and V is TRBV5-1, with TRBD1 as a possible D gene (5 bases). Germline CDR1 is SGHRS and CDR2 is YFSETQ. The CDR3 contains 14 residues. Trimming left V 4 bases short and J 3 bases short, with 13 bases between. The CDR3 nucleotides read TGCGCCAGCAGCGATTCGGGGGAACACACTGAAGCTTTCTTT. This encodes CASSDSGEHTEAFF.

This clonotype was counted only a few times. The chain combines TRBV11-1 with TRBJ2-7; tentatively, D is TRBD1 or TRBD2 (5 bases each). This CDR3 spans 15 amino acids. V was trimmed by 5 bases and J by 0 bases, leaving 14 bases between them. Looked up from germline, CDR1 is SGHAT and CDR2 is FQDESV (reference sequence). CDR3 loop: CASSLRAGSSYEQYF. The DNA of the CDR3 is TGTGCCAGCAGCCTCCGGGCAGGGAGCTCCTACGAGCAGTACTTC.